These T cell receptor beta chains were read from a single sample in a study of OX40 agonist ivuxolimab in advanced cancers. Assay used: immunoSEQ multiplex PCR; TCRdb lists only in-frame clones, some missing. The sample has about 20,000 clones; approximately 87% are singletons. This specimen was CD4+ or CD8+ T cells sorted from blood, taken in a trial of the OX40 agonist ivuxolimab. These receptors originate from an adult with an advanced solid tumor such as melanoma, head and neck, liver or kidney cancer. Both conserved end residues are part of each CDR3. D genes are given only for firm matches. A clone size is listed for some rows: how often the clone was seen (once, few, many), or a class if it is expanded.

abundance: .; v_gene: TRBV2; j_gene: TRBJ1-6; d_gene: .; CDR3aa: CASSSTLDNSPLHF; CDR3nt: TGTGCCAGCAGTTCCACACTAGATAATTCACCCCTCCACTTT
abundance: .; v_gene: TRBV5-4; j_gene: TRBJ2-5; d_gene: TRBD2; CDR3aa: CASSLGVAGGQETQYF; CDR3nt: TGTGCCAGCAGCTTGGGGGTAGCGGGGGGCCAAGAGACCCAGTACTTC
abundance: .; v_gene: TRBV7-2; j_gene: TRBJ2-2; d_gene: .; CDR3aa: CASSLVGLVEELFF; CDR3nt: TGTGCCAGCAGCTTAGTTGGGTTGGTGGAGGAGCTGTTTTTT
abundance: .; v_gene: TRBV2; j_gene: TRBJ2-1; d_gene: .; CDR3aa: CASSEVMSLGGNEQFF; CDR3nt: TGTGCCAGCAGTGAAGTTATGTCCTTGGGGGGCAATGAGCAGTTCTTC
abundance: .; v_gene: TRBV19; j_gene: TRBJ2-2; d_gene: .; CDR3aa: CASSSRQVNTGELFF; CDR3nt: TGTGCCAGTAGTTCCCGACAGGTGAACACCGGGGAGCTGTTTTTT
abundance: .; v_gene: TRBV19; j_gene: TRBJ1-1; d_gene: .; CDR3aa: CASNPRGWGDTEAFF; CDR3nt: TGTGCCAGTAACCCCAGGGGATGGGGGGACACTGAAGCTTTCTTT
abundance: .; v_gene: TRBV19; j_gene: TRBJ2-3; d_gene: TRBD2; CDR3aa: CASSTPGASGDTQYF; CDR3nt: TGTGCCAGTAGTACCCCGGGGGCTAGCGGGGATACGCAGTATTTT
abundance: .; v_gene: TRBV25-1; j_gene: TRBJ1-3; d_gene: .; CDR3aa: CASSASDVYSGNTIYF; CDR3nt: TGTGCCAGCAGTGCCTCGGACGTTTACTCTGGAAACACCATATATTTT
abundance: .; v_gene: TRBV12-5; j_gene: TRBJ2-3; d_gene: TRBD2; CDR3aa: CASASGLAGSSTDTQYF; CDR3nt: TGTGCTAGTGCCTCGGGGCTAGCGGGTTCTAGCACAGATACGCAGTATTTT
abundance: few; v_gene: TRBV30; j_gene: TRBJ1-1; d_gene: TRBD1; CDR3aa: CARDSKTNTEAFF; CDR3nt: TGTGCCCGGGACAGTAAGACAAACACTGAAGCTTTCTTT